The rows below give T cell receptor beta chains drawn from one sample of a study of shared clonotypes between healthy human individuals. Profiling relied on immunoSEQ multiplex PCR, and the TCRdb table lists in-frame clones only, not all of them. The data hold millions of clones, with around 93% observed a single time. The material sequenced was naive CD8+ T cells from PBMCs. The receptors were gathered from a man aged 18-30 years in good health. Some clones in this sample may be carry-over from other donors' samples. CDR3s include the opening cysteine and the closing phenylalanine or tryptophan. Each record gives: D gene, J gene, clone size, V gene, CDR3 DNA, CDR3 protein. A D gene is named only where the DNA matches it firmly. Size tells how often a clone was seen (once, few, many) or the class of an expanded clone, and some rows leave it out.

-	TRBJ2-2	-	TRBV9	TGTGCCAGCAGCGGGCCCACGGGCAGGCCCGGGGAGCTGTTTTTT	CASSGPTGRPGELFF
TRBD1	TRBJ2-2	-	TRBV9	TGTGCCAGCAGCCTAACAGGGGTGAACACCGGGGAGCTGTTTTTT	CASSLTGVNTGELFF
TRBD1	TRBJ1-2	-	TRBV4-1	TGCGCCAGCAGCCAAGATTCAGGGGGCTTTGTTCGGGGCTACACCTTC	CASSQDSGGFVRGYTF
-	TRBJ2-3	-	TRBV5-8	TGTGCCAGCAGCTTAGGACTAACGCAGTATTTT	CASSLGLTQYF
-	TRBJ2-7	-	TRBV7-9	TGTGCCAGCAGCCTAAAAAGGCTTCCTTACGAGCAGTACTTC	CASSLKRLPYEQYF
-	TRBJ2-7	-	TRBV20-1	TGCAGTGCTAGAGTGATTTACGAGCAGTACTTC	CSARVIYEQYF
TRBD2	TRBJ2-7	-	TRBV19	TGTGCCAGTAGTATGTACTTGCTAGCGGGAGTAGATGAGCAGTACTTC	CASSMYLLAGVDEQYF
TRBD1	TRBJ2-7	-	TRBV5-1	TGCGCCAGCCTATTCCGGGACAGGGGGACGAAGCAGTACTTC	CASLFRDRGTKQYF
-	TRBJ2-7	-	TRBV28	TGTGCCAGCAGTTTACAGGGGAGCTCCTACGAGCAGTACTTC	CASSLQGSSYEQYF
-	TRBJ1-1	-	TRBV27	TGTGCCAGCAGTCTCCCGCCCAGCACTGAAGCTTTCTTT	CASSLPPSTEAFF
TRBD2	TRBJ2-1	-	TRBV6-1	TGTGCCAGCCCAAAGGGGACTAGCCCATTCAATGAGCAGTTCTTC	CASPKGTSPFNEQFF
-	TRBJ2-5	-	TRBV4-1	TGCGCCAGCAGCCAGCCGGGGATCCGAGAGGAGACCCAGTACTTC	CASSQPGIREETQYF
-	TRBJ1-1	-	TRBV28	TGTGCCAGCAGTTCGCACAGTGTCGAAGCTTTCTTT	CASSSHSVEAFF
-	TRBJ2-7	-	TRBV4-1	TGCGCCAGCAGCGACGCAGGGAATGCCTACGAGCAGTACTTC	CASSDAGNAYEQYF
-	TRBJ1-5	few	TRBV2	TGTGCCAGCAGTGAAGTGAATCAGCCCCAGCATTTT	CASSEVNQPQHF
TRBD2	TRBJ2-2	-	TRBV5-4	TGTGCCAGCAGCTTGGGTGTAGCGGGAGACACCGGGGAGCTGTTTTTT	CASSLGVAGDTGELFF
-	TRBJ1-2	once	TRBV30	TGTGCCTGGAGTGAGCCACCCGGACGCCCGAACTATGGCTACACCTTC	CAWSEPPGRPNYGYTF
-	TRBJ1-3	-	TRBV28	TGTGCCAGCAGCAATCGACACCTCAATACAGGAACAAACACCATATATTTT	CASSNRHLNTGTNTIYF
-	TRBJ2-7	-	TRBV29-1	TGCAGCGGCACGGGACCTTCGGGCGAGCAGTACTTC	CSGTGPSGEQYF
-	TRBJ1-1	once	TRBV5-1	TGCGCCAGCAGCTTGCCCTCGGGGGAGGGGGAGCCTGAAGCTTTCTTT	CASSLPSGEGEPEAFF
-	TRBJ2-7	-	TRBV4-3	TGCGCCAGCAGCCAAAAGGCGGTGAACTCCTACGAGCAGTACTTC	CASSQKAVNSYEQYF
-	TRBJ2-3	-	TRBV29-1	TGCAGCGTTTGGGCTGTTACGCAGTATTTT	CSVWAVTQYF
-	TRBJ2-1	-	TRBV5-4	TGTGCCAGCAGGTCGGAGGGGACTGATGAGCAGTTCTTC	CASRSEGTDEQFF
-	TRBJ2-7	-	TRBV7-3	TGTGCCAGCAGCTTAAGCGAACGTTGCCCCTACGAGCAGTACTTC	CASSLSERCPYEQYF
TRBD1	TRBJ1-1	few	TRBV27	TGTGCCAGCAGGACAGGGGGCACTGAAGCTTTCTTT	CASRTGGTEAFF
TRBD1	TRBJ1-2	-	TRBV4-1	TGCGCCAGCAGAAAAACAGGGGGCAAGTATGGCTACACCTTC	CASRKTGGKYGYTF
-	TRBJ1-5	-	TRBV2	TGTGCCGGCCACGAGGGGATGGGTCAGCCCCAGCATTTT	CAGHEGMGQPQHF
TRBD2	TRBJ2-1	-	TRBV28	TGTGCCAGCAGTCCTACCCTCGTGCGGGAGGGCCGGTTAGGGTACAATGAGCAGTTCTTC	CASSPTLVREGRLGYNEQFF
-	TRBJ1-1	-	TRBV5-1	TGCGCCAGCAGCACCCCCGGGACCGCCGCGTACACTGAAGCTTTCTTT	CASSTPGTAAYTEAFF
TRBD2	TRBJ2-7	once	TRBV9	TGTGCCAGCAGCGTACTAGCGGGAGGCTCCTACGAGCAGTACTTC	CASSVLAGGSYEQYF
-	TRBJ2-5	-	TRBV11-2	TGTGCCAGCAGCAACTCCGAGGTGGAGACCCAGTACTTC	CASSNSEVETQYF
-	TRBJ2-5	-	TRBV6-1	TGTGCCACCAGGGAAGGGGGGCAAGAGACCCAGTACTTC	CATREGGQETQYF
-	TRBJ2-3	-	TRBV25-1	TGTGCCAGCCACAGGACCACCACAGATACGCAGTATTTT	CASHRTTTDTQYF
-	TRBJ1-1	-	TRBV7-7	TGTGCCAGCAGCTTAGACGACAGGAGCACTGAAGCTTTCTTT	CASSLDDRSTEAFF
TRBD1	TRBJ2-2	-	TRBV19	TGTGCCAGTAGCTACGGGACAGCCTCGGCGGAGCTGTTTTTT	CASSYGTASAELFF
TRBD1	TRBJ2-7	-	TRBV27	TGTGCCAGCAGTTCCTATGGACAGGGCGGGGTCGAGCAGTACTTC	CASSSYGQGGVEQYF
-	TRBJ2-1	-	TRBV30	TGTGCCTGGAGTGTAAATGCCGCGAGTCCCCCCTACAATGAGCAGTTCTTC	CAWSVNAASPPYNEQFF
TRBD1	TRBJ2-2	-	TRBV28	TGTGCCAGCAGGGAGACAGGGGGCGCCGGGGAGCTGTTTTTT	CASRETGGAGELFF
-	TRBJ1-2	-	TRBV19	TGTGCCAGTAGTAGTCAGGGACATGGCTACACCTTC	CASSSQGHGYTF
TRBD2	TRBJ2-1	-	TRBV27	TGTGCCAGCAGTCCCGGGACTAGCGCAGACAATGAGCAGTTCTTC	CASSPGTSADNEQFF
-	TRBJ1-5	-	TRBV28	TGTGCCAGCATCGGGGAGGGATACAATCAGCCCCAGCATTTT	CASIGEGYNQPQHF
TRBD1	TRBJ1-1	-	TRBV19	TGTGCCAGTAGTGGATGGACAGGGGGGGACACTGAAGCTTTCTTT	CASSGWTGGDTEAFF